One and the same sample provided the 21 T cell receptor beta chains below, sequenced in a study of beta chain features in type 1 diabetes. The whole isolated RNA underwent reverse transcription, so sequencing captured expressed TCRB transcripts. Here immunoSEQ multiplex PCR was the method, and the copy in TCRdb shows in-frame clones only, minus some. Of roughly 450,000 clones listed, around 14% were seen once; the top ten hold under 0.04%. The sequencing input was naive CD4+ T cells from blood. The receptors come from a man in his thirties or forties in good health.

This clone has just a few counts. The chain links TRBV9 to TRBJ1-1, with 10 positions matching TRBD1. V shed 2 bases and J 2 bases; nucleotides not matched to a gene: 3. Per germline, CDR1 SGDLS and CDR2 YYNGEE. The CDR3 is 15 residues long. In nucleotides, the CDR3 is TGTGCCAGCAGCGTCAGGGACAGGGGAAACACTGAAGCTTTCTTT. Its protein product is CASSVRDRGNTEAFF. Supplemented by reference TRBV9 and TRBJ1-1, the full variable domain reads DSGVTQTPKHLITATGQRVTLRCSPRSGDLSVYWYQQSLDQGLQFLIQYYNGEERAKGNILERFSAQQFPDLHSELNLSSLELGDSALYFCASSVRDRGNTEAFFGQGTRLTVV.

The rearrangement links TRBV7-2 to TRBJ2-2, with D perhaps matching TRBD1 or TRBD2 (5 bases each). This CDR3 is 15 amino acids long. V was pared by 3 bases and J by 7 bases, with 15 bases between. Looked up from germline, CDR1 is SGHTA and CDR2 is FQGNSA. This CDR3 reads CASSFPGPRGGELFF. The CDR3 DNA follows: TGTGCCAGCAGCTTCCCGGGACCCAGAGGCGGGGAGCTGTTTTTT.

This clone occurred a few times. The genes are TRBV4-3 and TRBJ2-6, with 9 bases fitting TRBD2. Germline CDR1 and CDR2: LGHNA and YSLEER. The CDR3 length is 19 residues. V was pared by 0 bases and J by 0 bases, with 6 bases of the junction left unmatched. The CDR3 DNA is TGCGCCAGCAGCCAAGATCTGCCTAGCGGGGCCTCTGGGGCCAACGTCCTGACTTTC. Protein sequence: CASSQDLPSGASGANVLTF.

This chain links TRBV6-6 with TRBJ1-2, with no clear D. The germline V gene has CDR1 MNHNY and CDR2 SVGAGI (reference sequence). The CDR3 has 14 amino acids. Trimming took 5 bases from V and 2 from J, leaving 12 bases between them. The CDR3 bases are TGTGCCAGCAGTCACAAGCATAAAAACTATGGCTACACCTTC. It is translated as CASSHKHKNYGYTF.

The chain carries TRBV12-5 and TRBJ1-6, with D perhaps TRBD1 (6 bases). CDR3 length equals 14 residues. Germline V gene sequence: CDR1 LGHNT, CDR2 FRNRAP. V lost 1 base and J 6 bases, leaving 7 bases between the germline ends. CDR3 DNA sequence: TGTGCTAGTGGTTTGGGACAGGTTAATTCACCCCTCCACTTT. Encoded protein: CASGLGQVNSPLHF.

The chain joins TRBV29-1 to TRBJ2-7; no definite D call. V was shortened by 4 bases and J by 3 bases, with 7 bases between the two germline ends. CDR1 and CDR2 from the germline V gene are SQVTM and ANQGSEA. The CDR3 is made up of 11 amino acids. The CDR3 protein is CSVGSSYEQYV. The CDR3 DNA is TGCAGCGTTGGAAGCAGCTACGAGCAGTACGTC.

This sequence joins TRBV2 and TRBJ2-1; D might be TRBD1 or TRBD2, each matching 6 bases. Germline values: CDR1 SNHLY, CDR2 FYNNEI. The CDR3 consists of 11 residues. Trimming cost V 8 bases and J 11 bases, with 13 bases left between them. CDR3 DNA: TGTGCCAGCTGGAGGGGGAATCAGCAGTTCTTC. It translates to CASWRGNQQFF.

V usage is TRBV9 and J usage is TRBJ1-6; D may be TRBD1 (6 bases). Trimming took 4 bases from V and 0 from J, leaving 14 bases between them. Germline V gene lookup returns CDR1 SGDLS and CDR2 YYNGEE. The CDR3 runs to 17 residues. The CDR3 sequence is CASSPGQLSSYNSPLHF. The DNA of the CDR3 is TGTGCCAGCAGCCCTGGACAGTTAAGCTCCTATAATTCACCCCTCCACTTT.

The chain is built from TRBV5-1 and TRBJ2-1, with 13 bases aligning to TRBD2. The junction had 13 bases not matched to a gene; V was cut back by 4 bases and J by 0 bases. CDR3 length: 20 residues. Germline V gene sequence: CDR1 SGHRS, CDR2 YFSETQ. CDR3 loop: CASSSAVLAGGTRSYNEQFF. The CDR3 bases are TGCGCCAGCAGCAGCGCCGTACTAGCGGGAGGGACGCGCTCCTACAATGAGCAGTTCTTC.

This clone turned up a few times. The genes are TRBV4-3 and TRBJ2-2, with D maybe TRBD1 (6 bases). The germline V gene encodes CDR1 LGHNA and CDR2 YSLEER. V was trimmed by 0 bases and J by 6 bases, leaving 11 bases between them. This CDR3 region has 15 residues. The CDR3 loop is CASSQETTGPGELFF. The CDR3 nucleotides read TGCGCCAGCAGCCAAGAAACCACAGGGCCCGGGGAGCTGTTTTTT.

The J gene is TRBJ2-5, the V gene TRBV29-1; perhaps D is TRBD1 or TRBD2 (5 bases each). V lost 6 bases to trimming and J lost 3 bases, with 14 bases between them. The germline V gene has CDR1 SQVTM and CDR2 ANQGSEA. The CDR3 has 13 residues. DNA for the CDR3: TGCAGCGTCGTCGGGACCAGAGAAGAGACCCAGTACTTC. This translates into CSVVGTREETQYF.

The chain combines TRBV14 with TRBJ1-2; D perhaps matches TRBD1 (5 bases). The CDR3 is made up of 14 amino acids. V gave up 3 bases and J gave up 8 bases, with 16 bases separating them. Germline V gives CDR1 SGHDN, CDR2 FVKESK. The DNA of the CDR3 is TGTGCCAGCAGCCACACCAGGGTCGGAGGGGGCTACACCTTC. This sequence encodes CASSHTRVGGGYTF.

The rearrangement joins TRBV30 to TRBJ1-5; D may be TRBD1 (6 bases). Germline CDR1 reads GTSNPN; CDR2 reads SVGIG (reference sequence). The length of the CDR3 is 14 residues. Deletions cut 2 bases from V and 1 base from J, with 9 bases between. Written as DNA, the CDR3 is TGTGCCTGGAGTTGGGGGCTGAGCAATCAGCCCCAGCATTTT. Protein product: CAWSWGLSNQPQHF. Complete variable domain (other parts from reference TRBV30 and TRBJ1-5): SQTIHQWPATLVQPVGSPLSLECTVEGTSNPNLYWYRQAAGRGLQLLFYSVGIGQISSEVPQNLSASRPQDRQFILSSKKLLLSDSGFYLCAWSWGLSNQPQHFGDGTRLSIL.

This clone has more than one count but fewer than ten. The chain joins TRBV27 to TRBJ1-6; the D gene is possibly TRBD1 (5 bases). The length of the CDR3 is 15 residues. The V gene lost 1 base and the J gene lost 8 bases, with 12 bases spanning the gap. Germline CDR1 is MNHEY and CDR2 is SMNVEV (reference sequence). The CDR3 loop reads CASSLWGEVDSPLHF. The CDR3 DNA sequence: TGTGCCAGCAGTTTATGGGGGGAGGTGGATTCACCCCTCCACTTT.

Ten or more counts support this clone. The chain links TRBV25-1 to TRBJ2-3, with TRBD1 as a possible D gene (6 bases). The germline V gene encodes CDR1 MGHDK and CDR2 SYGVNS. CDR3 length: 14 amino acids. V was clipped by 3 bases and J by 4 bases, with 11 bases between them. The CDR3 coding sequence is TGTGCCAGCAGTGATTGGGGACAAGCAGATACGCAGTATTTT. Translation: CASSDWGQADTQYF.

This chain links TRBV19 with TRBJ2-7; D might be TRBD1 (6 bases). The CDR3 runs to 13 residues. Germline V gene data show CDR1 as LNHDA and CDR2 as SQIVND (reference sequence). V shed 3 bases and J shed 1 base, with 7 bases lying between them. CDR3 residues: CASSIDRSYEQYF. CDR3 nucleotide sequence: TGTGCCAGTAGTATTGACAGGTCCTACGAGCAGTACTTC.

This clone showed up just a few times. The gene calls are TRBV29-1 and TRBJ1-2; D remains unclear. CDR3 length equals 14 residues. Trimming removed 1 base from V and 0 bases from J, with 9 bases in between. Germline lookup yields CDR1 SQVTM and CDR2 ANQGSEA. CDR3 sequence: CSVEAGVANYGYTF. CDR3 sequence (DNA): TGCAGCGTTGAAGCGGGTGTAGCTAACTATGGCTACACCTTC.

A few counts support this clone. The chain uses TRBV20-1 and TRBJ2-7, with D possibly TRBD2 on 6 matching bases. The V end lost 1 base, the J end lost 5 bases, and 6 bases lay between the germline ends. CDR1 and CDR2 from the germline V gene are DFQATT and SNEGSKA (reference sequence). CDR3 length equals 11 residues. The CDR3 protein is CSARAGDEQYV. The DNA for the CDR3 is TGCAGTGCTAGAGCGGGAGACGAGCAGTACGTC.

J is TRBJ2-5 and V is TRBV7-2; 10 bases map to TRBD2. Germline values: CDR1 SGHTA, CDR2 FQGNSA. J was trimmed by 6 bases and V by 5 bases; bases with no gene match: 12. The CDR3 is 16 residues long. In DNA form, the CDR3 reads TGTGCCAGCAGCCCACCGACTAGCGGGCAGGAGAAGACCCAGTACTTC. This encodes CASSPPTSGQEKTQYF.

The rearrangement links TRBV11-2 to TRBJ2-5; 7 positions agree with TRBD2. The CDR3 is 13 amino acids. V shed 8 bases, J shed 6 bases, and the junction held 9 bases outside the gene matches. Germline values: CDR1 SGHAT, CDR2 FQNNGV. Written as DNA, the CDR3 is TGTGCCAGCGGGGGGGATCGGTTGCAGACCCAGTACTTC. Amino acids: CASGGDRLQTQYF. Together with reference TRBV11-2 and TRBJ2-5, the CDR3 gives the full variable domain: EAGVAQSPRYKIIEKRQSVAFWCNPISGHATLYWYQQILGQGPKLLIQFQNNGVVDDSQLPKDRFSAERLKGVDSTLKIQPAKLEDSAVYLCASGGDRLQTQYFGPGTRLLVL.

CDR3 region: CASSRSALRREQFF. The CDR3 DNA follows: TGCGCCAGCAGCCGGAGCGCCCTACGGCGTGAGCAGTTCTTC. V usage is TRBV4-3 and J usage is TRBJ2-1; the D is unclear. Germline V CDR1 and CDR2: LGHNA, YSLEER. The CDR3 runs to 14 residues. V gave up 4 bases and J gave up 9 bases, with 16 bases separating them.